The rows below give T cell receptor beta chains drawn from one sample of a study of cytomegalovirus exposure and HLA in healthy donors. Sequenced by immunoSEQ multiplex PCR; TCRdb stores in-frame clones only, minus some. The repertoire holds some 85,000 clones, with approximately 88% as singletons. Source material: PBMCs. The receptors were gathered from a woman in her 50s in good health and CMV-seronegative. Each CDR3 is given with its conserved first and last residue. A D gene is named only where the DNA matches it firmly. Part of the rows lack a size; the others show once, few, many or a class for expanded clones.

cdr3_aa: CASSLGRDSPYNEQFF
cdr3_nt: TGTGCCAGCAGCTTAGGCCGGGACTCCCCCTACAATGAGCAGTTCTTC
j_call: TRBJ2-1
d_call: -
clone_size: -
v_call: TRBV7-2

cdr3_aa: CASSVGEGAYEQYF
cdr3_nt: TGTGCCAGCAGTGTGGGAGAGGGAGCCTACGAGCAGTACTTC
j_call: TRBJ2-7
d_call: -
clone_size: -
v_call: TRBV6-4

cdr3_aa: CASSLRLTGGVEAFF
cdr3_nt: TGTGCCAGCAGCTTGAGGCTAACAGGGGGCGTTGAAGCTTTCTTT
j_call: TRBJ1-1
d_call: TRBD1
clone_size: few
v_call: TRBV5-4

cdr3_aa: CASSVPGQGSTDTQYF
cdr3_nt: TGCGCCAGCAGCGTTCCGGGACAGGGAAGCACAGATACGCAGTATTTT
j_call: TRBJ2-3
d_call: TRBD1
clone_size: -
v_call: TRBV5-1

cdr3_aa: CASSLWLANNNEQFF
cdr3_nt: TGCGCCAGCAGCTTGTGGCTAGCGAACAACAATGAGCAGTTCTTC
j_call: TRBJ2-1
d_call: -
clone_size: once
v_call: TRBV5-1

cdr3_aa: CASSEGVSSAHSYNEQFF
cdr3_nt: TGTGCCAGCAGTGAAGGGGTGTCGAGCGCACACTCCTACAATGAGCAGTTCTTC
j_call: TRBJ2-1
d_call: -
clone_size: -
v_call: TRBV6-1

cdr3_aa: CASSIGQGAETQYF
cdr3_nt: TGTGCCAGTAGTATAGGCCAGGGGGCAGAGACCCAGTACTTC
j_call: TRBJ2-5
d_call: TRBD1
clone_size: -
v_call: TRBV19

cdr3_aa: CASSLRQGQTEAFF
cdr3_nt: TGTGCCAGCAGCCTTCGACAGGGGCAAACTGAAGCTTTCTTT
j_call: TRBJ1-1
d_call: TRBD1
clone_size: -
v_call: TRBV5-5

cdr3_aa: CASSLEGSTDTQYF
cdr3_nt: TGTGCCAGCAGCTTAGAGGGTAGCACAGATACGCAGTATTTT
j_call: TRBJ2-3
d_call: -
clone_size: -
v_call: TRBV7-3

cdr3_aa: CASSLRGQGATDTQYF
cdr3_nt: TGTGCCAGCAGCTTACGGGGACAGGGGGCAACAGATACGCAGTATTTT
j_call: TRBJ2-3
d_call: TRBD1
clone_size: -
v_call: TRBV7-3

cdr3_aa: CAIPGTGSGNTIYF
cdr3_nt: TGTGCCATCCCCGGGACAGGGTCCGGAAACACCATATATTTT
j_call: TRBJ1-3
d_call: TRBD1
clone_size: -
v_call: TRBV6-4

cdr3_aa: CASSLDGTSGGAENEQFF
cdr3_nt: TGTGCCAGCAGCTTAGATGGGACTAGCGGGGGGGCCGAGAATGAGCAGTTCTTC
j_call: TRBJ2-1
d_call: TRBD2
clone_size: -
v_call: TRBV11-3

cdr3_aa: CASSLWPSAEETQYF
cdr3_nt: TGTGCCAGCAGTTTATGGCCTAGCGCGGAAGAGACCCAGTACTTC
j_call: TRBJ2-5
d_call: -
clone_size: -
v_call: TRBV27

cdr3_aa: CATQVGRRTDTQYF
cdr3_nt: TGTGCGACGCAGGTCGGAAGACGCACAGATACGCAGTATTTT
j_call: TRBJ2-3
d_call: -
clone_size: -
v_call: TRBV7-2

cdr3_aa: CASSLEESWGGGYTDTQYF
cdr3_nt: TGTGCCAGCAGCTTAGAAGAAAGTTGGGGAGGGGGTTACACAGATACGCAGTATTTT
j_call: TRBJ2-3
d_call: -
clone_size: -
v_call: TRBV7-9

cdr3_aa: CASSPSLSVRGIAEAFF
cdr3_nt: TGTGCCAGCAGCCCTTCCCTCTCTGTCAGGGGGATCGCTGAAGCTTTCTTT
j_call: TRBJ1-1
d_call: TRBD1
clone_size: -
v_call: TRBV9

cdr3_aa: CASSLTGVYNEQFF
cdr3_nt: TGCGCCAGCAGCTTAACAGGGGTTTACAATGAGCAGTTCTTC
j_call: TRBJ2-1
d_call: TRBD1
clone_size: once
v_call: TRBV5-1

cdr3_aa: CSVDAGGGNTGELFF
cdr3_nt: TGCAGCGTTGACGCGGGAGGGGGGAACACCGGGGAGCTGTTTTTT
j_call: TRBJ2-2
d_call: TRBD2
clone_size: -
v_call: TRBV29-1

cdr3_aa: CASRPWGVNEKLFF
cdr3_nt: TGTGCCAGCAGGCCGTGGGGCGTTAATGAAAAACTGTTTTTT
j_call: TRBJ1-4
d_call: -
clone_size: few
v_call: TRBV6-5

cdr3_aa: CASSGTGGWGYGYTF
cdr3_nt: TGCGCCAGCAGCGGAACAGGGGGCTGGGGCTATGGCTACACCTTC
j_call: TRBJ1-2
d_call: TRBD1
clone_size: -
v_call: TRBV5-1

cdr3_aa: CASSDRVSYNSPLHF
cdr3_nt: TGTGCCAGCAGTGACAGGGTTTCCTATAATTCACCCCTCCACTTT
j_call: TRBJ1-6
d_call: -
clone_size: -
v_call: TRBV2

cdr3_aa: CASSERGGRGEAFF
cdr3_nt: TGTGCCAGCAGTGAGCGGGGCGGGAGGGGTGAAGCTTTCTTT
j_call: TRBJ1-1
d_call: -
clone_size: -
v_call: TRBV2

cdr3_aa: CASSSPLASGRKYF
cdr3_nt: TGTGCCAGCAGCTCCCCTTTGGCTAGCGGGAGGAAGTATTTT
j_call: TRBJ2-3
d_call: TRBD2
clone_size: once
v_call: TRBV5-4

cdr3_aa: CASSLRGRNTEAFF
cdr3_nt: TGTGCCAGCAGCTTAAGGGGGAGGAACACTGAAGCTTTCTTT
j_call: TRBJ1-1
d_call: -
clone_size: -
v_call: TRBV7-9

cdr3_aa: CASSLADRGVVYGYTF
cdr3_nt: TGTGCCAGCAGCTTAGCGGACAGGGGAGTTGTCTATGGCTACACCTTC
j_call: TRBJ1-2
d_call: TRBD1
clone_size: -
v_call: TRBV7-8

cdr3_aa: CASSSSGGRETQYF
cdr3_nt: TGTGCCAGCAGTTCTTCAGGGGGCAGGGAGACCCAGTACTTC
j_call: TRBJ2-5
d_call: TRBD1
clone_size: -
v_call: TRBV7-9

cdr3_aa: CASSVEGRGALQVAGELFF
cdr3_nt: TGTGCCAGCAGCGTAGAAGGACGGGGGGCTTTACAAGTAGCGGGGGAGCTGTTTTTT
j_call: TRBJ2-2
d_call: -
clone_size: -
v_call: TRBV9

cdr3_aa: CASSFVRDSHNEQFF
cdr3_nt: TGTGCCAGCAGCTTCGTCCGGGACAGTCACAATGAGCAGTTCTTC
j_call: TRBJ2-1
d_call: TRBD1
clone_size: -
v_call: TRBV7-9

cdr3_aa: CASSYRVRTEYGYTF
cdr3_nt: TGTGCCAGCAGCTACAGGGTGCGAACGGAGTATGGCTACACCTTC
j_call: TRBJ1-2
d_call: -
clone_size: -
v_call: TRBV13

cdr3_aa: CASIKGLAESYEQYF
cdr3_nt: TGTGCCAGCATCAAGGGACTAGCGGAATCCTACGAGCAGTACTTC
j_call: TRBJ2-7
d_call: TRBD2
clone_size: -
v_call: TRBV11-2

cdr3_aa: CASSFWDRGTDTQYF
cdr3_nt: TGTGCCAGCAGCTTTTGGGACAGGGGAACAGATACGCAGTATTTT
j_call: TRBJ2-3
d_call: TRBD1
clone_size: -
v_call: TRBV7-9

cdr3_aa: CASSQDVRNRDWKGAEAFF
cdr3_nt: TGTGCCAGCAGCCAAGATGTTCGGAACAGGGATTGGAAGGGCGCTGAAGCTTTCTTT
j_call: TRBJ1-1
d_call: -
clone_size: once
v_call: TRBV14

cdr3_aa: CAISKDRNSNQPQHF
cdr3_nt: TGTGCCATCAGTAAAGACAGGAATAGCAATCAGCCCCAGCATTTT
j_call: TRBJ1-5
d_call: -
clone_size: once
v_call: TRBV10-3

cdr3_aa: CASSITGTGETEAFF
cdr3_nt: TGCGCCAGCAGCATCACCGGGACAGGGGAAACTGAAGCTTTCTTT
j_call: TRBJ1-1
d_call: TRBD1
clone_size: -
v_call: TRBV5-1

cdr3_aa: CASSPYPGGRDTEAFF
cdr3_nt: TGTGCCAGCAGCCCGTATCCGGGCGGGAGGGACACTGAAGCTTTCTTT
j_call: TRBJ1-1
d_call: -
clone_size: -
v_call: TRBV7-2

cdr3_aa: CASSLLYSGANVLTF
cdr3_nt: TGTGCCAGCAGTTTACTATACTCTGGGGCCAACGTCCTGACTTTC
j_call: TRBJ2-6
d_call: -
clone_size: once
v_call: TRBV27

cdr3_aa: CASSPTGINYGYTF
cdr3_nt: TGTGCCAGCAGTCCGACAGGGATTAACTATGGCTACACCTTC
j_call: TRBJ1-2
d_call: TRBD1
clone_size: -
v_call: TRBV28

cdr3_aa: CASRGAEGSTDTQYF
cdr3_nt: TGTGCCAGCCGCGGGGCGGAGGGGAGCACAGATACGCAGTATTTT
j_call: TRBJ2-3
d_call: -
clone_size: few
v_call: TRBV6-1